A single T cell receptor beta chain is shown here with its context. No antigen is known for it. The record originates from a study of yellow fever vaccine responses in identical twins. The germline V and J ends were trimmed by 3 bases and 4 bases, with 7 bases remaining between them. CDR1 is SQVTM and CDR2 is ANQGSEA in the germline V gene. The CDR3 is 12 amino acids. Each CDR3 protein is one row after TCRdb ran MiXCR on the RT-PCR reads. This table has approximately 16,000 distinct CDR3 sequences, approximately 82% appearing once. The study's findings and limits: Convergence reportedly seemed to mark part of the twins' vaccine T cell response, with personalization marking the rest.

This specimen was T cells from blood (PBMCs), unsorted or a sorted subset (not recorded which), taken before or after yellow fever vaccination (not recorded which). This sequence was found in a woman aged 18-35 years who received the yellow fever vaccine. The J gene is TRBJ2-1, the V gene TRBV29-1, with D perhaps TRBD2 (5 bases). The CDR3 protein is CSVDGVYNEQFF. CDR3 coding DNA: TGCAGCGTTGACGGGGTTTACAATGAGCAGTTCTTC.